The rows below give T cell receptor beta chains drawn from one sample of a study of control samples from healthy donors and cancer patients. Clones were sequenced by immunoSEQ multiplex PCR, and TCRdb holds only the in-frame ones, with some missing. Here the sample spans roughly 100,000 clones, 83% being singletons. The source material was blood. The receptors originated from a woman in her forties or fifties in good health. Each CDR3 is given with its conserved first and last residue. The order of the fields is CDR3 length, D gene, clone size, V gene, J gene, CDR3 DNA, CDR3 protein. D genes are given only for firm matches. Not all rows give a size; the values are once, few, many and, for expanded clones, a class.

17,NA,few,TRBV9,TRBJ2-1,TGTGCCAGCAGCCCACGGACGTCGGATAATTGGGACAATGAGCAGTTCTTC,CASSPRTSDNWDNEQFF
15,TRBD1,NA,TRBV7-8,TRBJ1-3,TGTGCCAGCAGCTTAGAAATAGGGACAGGGAACACCATATATTTT,CASSLEIGTGNTIYF
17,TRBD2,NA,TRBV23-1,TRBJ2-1,TGCGCCACCAGTCAATCAACCGGGGGGGGGTCCTACAATGAGCAGTTCTTC,CATSQSTGGGSYNEQFF
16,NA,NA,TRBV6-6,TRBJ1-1,TGTGCCAGCAGTTCTTCCTCTAGGGGAGGGTCGACTGAAGCTTTCTTT,CASSSSSRGGSTEAFF
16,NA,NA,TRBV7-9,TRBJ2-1,TGTGCCAGCAGCTCAGCCGGGACTTCCCCCTACAATGAGCAGTTCTTC,CASSSAGTSPYNEQFF
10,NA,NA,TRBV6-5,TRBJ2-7,TGTGCCAGCAGGACCTACGAGCAGTACTTC,CASRTYEQYF
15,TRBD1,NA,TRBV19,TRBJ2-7,TGTGCCAGTAGTCCCCAGACAGGGGACACCTACGAGCAGTACTTC,CASSPQTGDTYEQYF
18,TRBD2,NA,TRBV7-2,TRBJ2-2,TGTGCCAGCAGCTTTCTTAAGGGCGGGAGGGCCTTGGCCGGGGAGCTGTTTTTT,CASSFLKGGRALAGELFF
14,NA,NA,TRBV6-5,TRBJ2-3,TGTGCCAGCAGGGGACTCGGGACGACAGATACGCAGTATTTT,CASRGLGTTDTQYF
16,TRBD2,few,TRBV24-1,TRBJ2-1,TGTGCCACCAGTGATCTAGGGACTAGCGAGTACAATGAGCAGTTCTTC,CATSDLGTSEYNEQFF
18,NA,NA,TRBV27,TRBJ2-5,TGTGCCAGCAGTCCTCTTACCGGGAGTAGAGAGGAGAAAGAGACCCAGTACTTC,CASSPLTGSREEKETQYF
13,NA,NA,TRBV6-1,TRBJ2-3,TGTGCCAGCAGTGAAGCGTACACAGATACGCAGTATTTT,CASSEAYTDTQYF
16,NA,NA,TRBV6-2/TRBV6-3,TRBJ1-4,TGTGCCAGCAGTTATCCCTCCAGGGCCGCTAATGAAAAACTGTTTTTT,CASSYPSRAANEKLFF
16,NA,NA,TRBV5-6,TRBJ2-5,TGTGCCAGCAGCCCCTTCACGGGAACTCAGCAAGAGACCCAGTACTTC,CASSPFTGTQQETQYF
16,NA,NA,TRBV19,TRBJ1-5,TGTGCCAGTAGTATTGGAGGCATCCCGGAATATCAGCCCCAGCATTTT,CASSIGGIPEYQPQHF
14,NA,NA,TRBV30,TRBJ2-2,TGTGCCTGGAGCCTGGGCAGGGGCACCGGGGAGCTGTTTTTT,CAWSLGRGTGELFF
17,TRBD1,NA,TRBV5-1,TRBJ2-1,TGCGCCAGCAGCTTTACCGGGACAGGTATCCCCTACAATGAGCAGTTCTTC,CASSFTGTGIPYNEQFF
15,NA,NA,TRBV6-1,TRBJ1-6,TGTGCCAGCAGTGAAGTGGCAGGGGAGAATTCACCCCTCCACTTT,CASSEVAGENSPLHF
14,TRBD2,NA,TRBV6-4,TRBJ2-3,TGTGCCAGCAGTGCACTAGCGTCTACAGATACGCAGTATTTT,CASSALASTDTQYF
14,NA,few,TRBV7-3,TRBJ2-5,TGTGCCAGCAGCTTCTTCGGGACCCAAGAGACCCAGTACTTC,CASSFFGTQETQYF
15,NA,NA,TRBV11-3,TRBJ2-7,TGTGCCAGCAGCTTAGATCTTGCGGGGGCCGGGGAGCAGTACTTC,CASSLDLAGAGEQYF
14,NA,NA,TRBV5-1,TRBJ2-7,TGCGCCAGCAGCTTGTCTGGACCGGCCTACGAGCAGTACTTC,CASSLSGPAYEQYF
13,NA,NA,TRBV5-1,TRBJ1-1,TGCGCCAGCAGCTTGCGGGGGGGCACTGAAGCTTTCTTT,CASSLRGGTEAFF
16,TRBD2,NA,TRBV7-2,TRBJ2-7,TGTGCCAGCAGTTCTACCCGGGGGACTAGCGGGAGCGAGCAGTACTTC,CASSSTRGTSGSEQYF
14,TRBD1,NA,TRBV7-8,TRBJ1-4,TGTGCCAGTCGCCGACAGGGAGCGAGTGAAAAACTGTTTTTT,CASRRQGASEKLFF
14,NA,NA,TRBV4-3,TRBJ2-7,TGCGCCAGCAGCCAAGCACTTAACTCCTACGAGCAGTACTTC,CASSQALNSYEQYF
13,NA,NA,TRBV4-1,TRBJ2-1,TGCGCCATCCCTTGGATTGAGGTCCATGAGCAGTTCTTC,CAIPWIEVHEQFF
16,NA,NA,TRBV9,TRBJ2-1,TGTGCCAGCAGCGCAGACGGGGGATTCTCCTACAATGAGCAGTTCTTC,CASSADGGFSYNEQFF
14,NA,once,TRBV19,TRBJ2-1,TGTGCCAGTAGTATAGTTGGCACTTACAATGAGCAGTTCTTC,CASSIVGTYNEQFF
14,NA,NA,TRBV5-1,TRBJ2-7,TGCGCCAGCACCCTGGGCGATGGAGTGGGGGAGCAGTACTTC,CASTLGDGVGEQYF
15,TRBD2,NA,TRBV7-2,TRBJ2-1,TGTGCCAGCAGCTTAGTAGCGGGAGGATACAATGAGCAGTTCTTC,CASSLVAGGYNEQFF
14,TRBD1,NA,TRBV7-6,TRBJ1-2,TGTGCCAGCAGCACTGAGACAGGGGGCAGAAGCTACACCTTC,CASSTETGGRSYTF